Below are 9 T cell receptor beta chains sequenced from a single sample in a study of T cell repertoires in cytomegalovirus infection. These TCRs are of unknown antigen specificity. TCRdb passed the reads through MiXCR, listing each CDR3 protein once. The sample has 100,000 or so distinct CDR3 sequences, about 29% seen once. This specimen consisted of CD8+ T cells from cultured PBMCs, obtained from culture after CMV antigen stimulation. These receptor sequences come from a human donor in good health (CMV status not recorded). Some clones in this sample may be carry-over from other donors' samples.

Ten or more counts support this clonotype. The gene calls are TRBV4-2 and TRBJ1-4; D remains unclear. V gave up 0 bases and J gave up 4 bases, with 12 bases separating them. The CDR3 consists of 16 residues. The germline V gene has CDR1 LGHNA and CDR2 YNFKEQ. The CDR3 reads CASSQDWNAVNEKLFF. CDR3 nucleotide sequence: TGTGCCAGCAGCCAAGATTGGAACGCAGTTAATGAAAAACTGTTTTTT.

There are a few counts of this clonotype. The V gene is TRBV10-3, the J gene TRBJ1-1; D call uncertain. The germline V gene encodes CDR1 ENHRY and CDR2 SYGVKD. The CDR3 is 14 residues long. Trimming took off 6 bases at V and 4 bases at J, with 15 bases between the two ends. CDR3 region: CAISPSGVSTEAFF. In DNA, the CDR3 is TGTGCCATCAGCCCTAGTGGGGTCTCCACTGAAGCTTTCTTT.

This clonotype came up a few times. The chain is built from TRBV12-3 or TRBV12-4 and TRBJ1-3; D remains unclear. The germline V and J ends were trimmed by 6 bases and 1 base, with 10 bases remaining between them. This CDR3 contains 14 residues. This CDR3 reads CASSIVASGNTIYF. The CDR3 DNA is TGTGCCAGCAGCATAGTAGCTTCTGGAAACACCATATATTTT.

In this sample, this clonotype turned up many times. The V and J genes are TRBV7-6 and TRBJ2-1; 7 nucleotides match TRBD2. V lost 1 base and J lost 2; bases outside the gene matches: 5. This CDR3 is 16 amino acids long. Germline CDR1 and CDR2: SGHVS and FNYEAQ. The DNA of the CDR3 is TGTGCCAGCAGCTTAGGAACGCGGGGGACCTACAATGAGCAGTTCTTC. This sequence encodes CASSLGTRGTYNEQFF.

The CDR3 protein is CASSEWGDSGNTIYF. The CDR3 nucleotides read TGTGCCAGCAGTGAATGGGGAGACTCTGGAAACACCATATATTTT. This rearrangement joins TRBV25-1 to TRBJ1-3, with D hard to call. The CDR3 is 15 amino acids. The V end was cut by 1 base, the J end by 0 bases, with 7 bases between. Germline CDR1 MGHDK, CDR2 SYGVNS.

The chain combines TRBV6-1 with TRBJ1-5; no definite D call. The CDR3 runs 16 residues. Trimming pared 7 bases from V and 0 bases from J, leaving 16 bases between. The germline V gene encodes CDR1 MNHNS and CDR2 SASEGT. The CDR3 reads CASMILGIISNQPQHF. The DNA for the CDR3 is TGTGCCAGCATGATTCTAGGGATAATTAGCAATCAGCCCCAGCATTTT.

This clonotype was detected ten times or more. V usage is TRBV6-5 and J usage is TRBJ2-1; no clear D gene. The CDR3 has 16 amino acids. CDR1 and CDR2 (germline): MNHEY, SVGAGI. With 0 bases removed from V and 10 bases from J, the gap between germline ends came to 19 bases. The CDR3 nucleotides are TGTGCCAGCAGTTACTCGAGGCGACTGGGAACTGGCGAGCAGTTCTTC. Protein: CASSYSRRLGTGEQFF.

The chain has TRBV7-9 and TRBJ2-7; 8 positions match TRBD1. V shed 5 bases, J shed 2 bases, and the junction held 11 bases outside the gene matches. Germline CDR1 and CDR2: SEHNR and FQNEAQ (reference sequence). This CDR3 contains 16 residues. CDR3 residues: CASSDYTGTGAYEQYF. The DNA of the CDR3 is TGTGCCAGCAGCGACTACACCGGGACAGGAGCCTACGAGCAGTACTTC.

V usage is TRBV27 and J usage is TRBJ1-5; D perhaps matches TRBD1 (6 bases). The CDR3 length is 16 residues. V was pared by 5 bases and J by 7 bases, with 21 bases between. CDR1 MNHEY and CDR2 SMNVEV come from the germline V gene (reference sequence). In DNA form, the CDR3 reads TGTGCCAGCAGTAGGACCCATGTGGGGGCACGGCAGCCCCAGCATTTT. Amino acid sequence: CASSRTHVGARQPQHF.